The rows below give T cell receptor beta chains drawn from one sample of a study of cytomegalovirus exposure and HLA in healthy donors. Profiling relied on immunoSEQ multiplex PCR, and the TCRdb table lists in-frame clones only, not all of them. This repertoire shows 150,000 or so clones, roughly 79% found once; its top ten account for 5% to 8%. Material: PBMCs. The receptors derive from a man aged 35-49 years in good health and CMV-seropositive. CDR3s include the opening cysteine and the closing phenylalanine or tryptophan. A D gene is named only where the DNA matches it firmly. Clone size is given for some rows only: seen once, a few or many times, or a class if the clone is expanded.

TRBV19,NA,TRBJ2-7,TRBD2,CASSIEGGSYEQYF,TGTGCCAGTAGTATAGAGGGGGGGTCCTACGAGCAGTACTTC
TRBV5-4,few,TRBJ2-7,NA,CASSRDIYEQYF,TGTGCCAGCAGCCGTGACATCTACGAGCAGTACTTC
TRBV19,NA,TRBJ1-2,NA,CASGTVINYGYTF,TGTGCCAGTGGTACAGTGATTAACTATGGCTACACCTTC
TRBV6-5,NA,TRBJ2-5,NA,CASIPTRGPQETQYF,TGTGCCAGCATCCCCACGCGGGGCCCCCAAGAGACCCAGTACTTC
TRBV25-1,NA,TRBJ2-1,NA,CASSAYNEQFF,TGTGCCAGCAGTGCGTACAATGAGCAGTTCTTC
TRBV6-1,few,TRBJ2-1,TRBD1,CASSRQGNEQFF,TGTGCCAGCAGTCGACAGGGCAATGAGCAGTTCTTC
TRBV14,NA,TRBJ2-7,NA,CASSQADEQYF,TGTGCCAGCAGCCAAGCAGACGAGCAGTACTTC
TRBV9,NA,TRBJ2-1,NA,CASSVVGGEQFF,TGTGCCAGCAGCGTAGTCGGGGGTGAGCAGTTCTTC
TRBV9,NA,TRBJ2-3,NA,CASSSPIAAFTDTQYF,TGTGCCAGCAGCTCACCCATTGCGGCCTTCACAGATACGCAGTATTTT
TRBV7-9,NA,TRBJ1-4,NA,CASSPTGFLDEKLFF,TGTGCCAGCAGCCCCACAGGGTTTCTGGATGAAAAACTGTTTTTT
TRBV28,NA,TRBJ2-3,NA,CASSPYREGAPKTDTQYF,TGTGCCAGCAGCCCATACCGGGAGGGGGCGCCCAAGACAGATACGCAGTATTTT
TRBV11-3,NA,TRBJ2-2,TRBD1,CASSPGTGFLGANTGELFF,TGTGCCAGCAGCCCCGGGACAGGATTTCTAGGAGCGAACACCGGGGAGCTGTTTTTT
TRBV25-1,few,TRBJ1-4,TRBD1,CASTGTGPWGSEKLFF,TGTGCCAGCACCGGGACAGGGCCATGGGGAAGTGAAAAACTGTTTTTT
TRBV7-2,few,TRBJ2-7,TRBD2,CASSLVSTSGRSSYEQYF,TGTGCCAGCAGCTTAGTCAGTACTAGCGGGAGGAGCTCCTACGAGCAGTACTTC
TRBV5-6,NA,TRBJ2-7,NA,CASSFGSSYEQYF,TGTGCCAGCAGCTTCGGGTCCTCCTACGAGCAGTACTTC
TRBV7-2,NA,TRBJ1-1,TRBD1,CASSPLRTGLSTEAFF,TGTGCCAGCAGCCCCTTACGGACAGGGTTGAGCACTGAAGCTTTCTTT
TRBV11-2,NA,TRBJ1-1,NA,CASSPQGRTEAFF,TGTGCCAGCAGCCCCCAGGGTCGGACTGAAGCTTTCTTT
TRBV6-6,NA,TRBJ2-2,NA,CASTGNTGELFF,TGTGCCAGCACAGGAAACACCGGGGAGCTGTTTTTT
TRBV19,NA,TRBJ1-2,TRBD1,CASRTGDSNYGYTF,TGTGCCAGTAGGACAGGGGACTCTAACTATGGCTACACCTTC
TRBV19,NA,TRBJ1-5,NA,CASSPHSNSNQPQHF,TGTGCCAGTAGTCCTCACAGTAATAGCAATCAGCCCCAGCATTTT
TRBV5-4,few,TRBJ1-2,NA,CASREQAANYGYTF,TGTGCCAGCAGGGAACAGGCAGCTAACTATGGCTACACCTTC
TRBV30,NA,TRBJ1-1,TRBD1,CAWSDNRGRFGTEAFF,TGTGCCTGGAGTGACAACAGGGGGCGCTTCGGCACTGAAGCTTTCTTT
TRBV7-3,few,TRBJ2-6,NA,CASTPGYSGANVLTF,TGTGCCAGCACCCCCGGGTACTCTGGGGCCAACGTCCTGACTTTC
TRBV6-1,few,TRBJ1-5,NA,CASSEGTGSGQPQHF,TGTGCCAGCAGTGAAGGCACAGGGTCGGGTCAGCCCCAGCATTTT
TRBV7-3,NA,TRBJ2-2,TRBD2,CASRGTSGRNTGELFF,TGTGCCAGCAGAGGGACTAGCGGGAGGAACACCGGGGAGCTGTTTTTT
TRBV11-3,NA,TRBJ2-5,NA,CASSPGPGEQYF,TGTGCCAGCAGTCCCGGGCCGGGGGAGCAGTACTTC
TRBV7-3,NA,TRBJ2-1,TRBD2,CASSLRLAAYNEQFF,TGTGCCAGCAGCTTACGGCTAGCGGCCTACAATGAGCAGTTCTTC
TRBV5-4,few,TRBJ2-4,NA,CASSLTPPQGKNIQYF,TGTGCCAGCAGCTTGACCCCGCCCCAGGGTAAAAACATTCAGTACTTC
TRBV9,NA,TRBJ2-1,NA,CASSVAIQGEQFF,TGTGCCAGCAGCGTAGCTATACAGGGTGAGCAGTTCTTC
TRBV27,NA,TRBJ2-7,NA,CASSPKGRAYEQYF,TGTGCCAGCAGTCCAAAAGGCAGGGCCTACGAGCAGTACTTC
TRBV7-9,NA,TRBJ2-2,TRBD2,CASSFPAGGPNTGELFF,TGTGCCAGCAGCTTCCCGGCGGGAGGGCCGAACACCGGGGAGCTGTTTTTT
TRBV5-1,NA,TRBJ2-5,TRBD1,CASSLAGQVQETQYF,TGCGCCAGCAGCTTGGCAGGACAGGTCCAAGAGACCCAGTACTTC
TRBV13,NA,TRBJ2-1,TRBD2,CASSYDLGTSGRGTYNEQFF,TGTGCCAGCAGCTACGACCTTGGGACTAGCGGGAGGGGGACCTACAATGAGCAGTTCTTC
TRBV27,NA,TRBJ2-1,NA,CATLTRHDEQFF,TGTGCCACACTGACTAGGCACGATGAGCAGTTCTTC
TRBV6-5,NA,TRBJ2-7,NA,CASGAPRGSYEQYF,TGTGCCAGCGGGGCCCCTAGGGGTTCCTACGAGCAGTACTTC
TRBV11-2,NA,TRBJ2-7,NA,CASSPHNNYNEQYF,TGCGCCAGCAGCCCCCACAACAACTATAACGAGCAGTACTTC
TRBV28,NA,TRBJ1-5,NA,CASSLQGTASHQPQHF,TGTGCCAGCAGTTTACAGGGCACTGCGAGTCATCAGCCCCAGCATTTT
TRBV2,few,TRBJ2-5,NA,CASSEAFGRGRGYQETQYF,TGTGCCAGCAGTGAAGCTTTCGGCAGGGGCAGAGGTTATCAAGAGACCCAGTACTTC
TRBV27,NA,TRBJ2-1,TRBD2,CASSPHGGGPYNEQFF,TGTGCCAGCAGTCCCCACGGGGGAGGGCCCTACAATGAGCAGTTCTTC
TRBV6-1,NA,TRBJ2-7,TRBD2,CASSVISGTTYEQYF,TGTGCCAGCAGTGTTATTAGCGGGACTACCTACGAGCAGTACTTC
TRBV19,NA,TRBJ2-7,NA,CASSHTGISSYEQYF,TGTGCCAGTAGCCATACAGGGATCAGCTCCTACGAGCAGTACTTC
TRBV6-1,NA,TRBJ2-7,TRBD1,CASRPGQASYEQYF,TGTGCCAGCAGACCGGGACAGGCCTCCTACGAGCAGTACTTC
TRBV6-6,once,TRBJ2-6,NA,CASSRDPGANVLTF,TGTGCCAGCAGTCGGGATCCTGGGGCCAACGTCCTGACTTTC
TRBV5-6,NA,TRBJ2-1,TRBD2,CASSLTSHEQFF,TGTGCCAGCAGCCTGACTAGCCATGAGCAGTTCTTC
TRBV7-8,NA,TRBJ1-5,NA,CAGSLFGAVADQPQHF,TGTGCCGGCAGCTTGTTCGGTGCAGTAGCGGATCAGCCCCAGCATTTT
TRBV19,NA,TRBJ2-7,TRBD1,CASSPTRSTGGTYYEQYF,TGTGCCAGTAGTCCCACCCGATCGACAGGGGGCACATACTACGAGCAGTACTTC
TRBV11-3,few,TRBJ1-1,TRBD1,CASSQGAHLAEAFF,TGTGCCAGCAGCCAGGGGGCGCATTTGGCTGAAGCTTTCTTT
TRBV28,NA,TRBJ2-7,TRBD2,CASRGLAGSNEQYF,TGTGCCAGCAGGGGACTAGCGGGATCGAACGAGCAGTACTTC